This note documents a single T cell receptor beta chain sequence. What it binds is not known. The sample is drawn from a study of vaccination and CD4 T cells after COVID-19. The CDR3 sequence is 11 residues long. The germline V and J ends were trimmed by 4 bases and 2 bases, with 6 bases remaining between them. Germline CDR1 is DFQATT and CDR2 is SNEGSKA (reference sequence). Sequenced with the Oncomine TCR Beta short-read assay was DNA taken from cultured CD4+ T cells. TCRdb ran MiXCR on the PCR reads and lists one entry per CDR3 protein. The sample records more than 6,500 distinct CDR3 sequences, 36% being singletons. Stated treatment: approximately 10-day PBMC culture with coronavirus spike peptide pools or control peptides (ViraFEST assay). Before the COVID-19 pandemic (2011-2018), CD4+ T cells were obtained from the unexposed donor.

This chain uses TRBV20-1 with TRBJ2-7; D call uncertain. The receptor was derived from a human donor in good health. The sample taken for sequencing was CD4+ T cells from blood, cultured in vitro. CDR3 loop: CSATTTYEQYF. In nucleotides, the CDR3 is TGCAGTGCTACCACTACCTACGAGCAGTACTTC.